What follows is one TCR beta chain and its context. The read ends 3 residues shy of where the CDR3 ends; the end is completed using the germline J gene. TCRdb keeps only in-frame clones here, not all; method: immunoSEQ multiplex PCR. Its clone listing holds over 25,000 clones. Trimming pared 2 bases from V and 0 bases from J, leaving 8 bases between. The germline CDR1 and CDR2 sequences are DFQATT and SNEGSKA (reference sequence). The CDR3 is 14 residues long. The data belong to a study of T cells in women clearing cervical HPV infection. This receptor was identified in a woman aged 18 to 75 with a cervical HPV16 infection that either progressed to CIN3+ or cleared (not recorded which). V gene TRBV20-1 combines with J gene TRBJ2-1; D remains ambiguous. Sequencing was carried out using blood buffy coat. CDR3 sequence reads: CSARRVASYNEQFF. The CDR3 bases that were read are TGCAGTGCTAGACGGGTTGCCTCCTACAATGAG.